These 10 T cell receptor beta chains came from one sample sequenced in a study of control samples from healthy donors and cancer patients. The table came from immunoSEQ multiplex PCR; TCRdb's copy has only in-frame clones and leaves some out. The data contain 130,000 or so clones, around nine tenths of them singletons. Sample: PBMCs. These receptors originate from a man between 50 and 59 years old with head and neck cancer.

The chain carries TRBV6-6 and TRBJ1-1; D unclear. The CDR3 length is 13 residues. The V and J ends lost 0 bases and 0 bases respectively, with 2 bases between them. Germline CDR1 MNHNY, CDR2 SVGAGI (reference sequence). CDR3 amino acids: CASSYSMNTEAFF. The CDR3 bases are TGTGCCAGCAGTTACTCGATGAACACTGAAGCTTTCTTT.

This sequence joins TRBV5-6 and TRBJ1-2; D is undetermined. The germline V gene encodes CDR1 SGHDT and CDR2 YYEEEE. Trimming cost V 1 base and J 2 bases, with 12 bases left between them. This CDR3 contains 15 residues. Written as DNA, the CDR3 is TGTGCCAGCAGCTTGAAACAGATTCTAAACTATGGCTACACCTTC. Amino acids: CASSLKQILNYGYTF.

The chain links TRBV2 to TRBJ2-3, with 12 bases matching TRBD2. V lost 3 bases and J lost 1; bases outside the gene matches: 20. Germline CDR1 is SNHLY and CDR2 is FYNNEI. The CDR3 extends over 22 amino acids. CDR3 DNA: TGTGCCAGCAGTGATGGTCTTTCCGTGGGGACTAGCGGGCTCTGGGGCACAGATACGCAGTATTTT. Translating it yields CASSDGLSVGTSGLWGTDTQYF.

This sequence joins TRBV6-5 and TRBJ1-2, with TRBD1 identical over 11 bases. Germline V gene sequence: CDR1 MNHEY, CDR2 SVGAGI. The CDR3 consists of 16 residues. V shed 0 bases, J shed 8 bases, and the junction held 8 bases outside the gene matches. The CDR3 DNA reads as TGTGCCAGCAGTTACTCGATAGGACAGGGGGCGGAGGGCTACACCTTC. Translating it yields CASSYSIGQGAEGYTF.

The gene calls are TRBV20-1 and TRBJ1-2; TRBD1 might be the D (5 bases). The CDR3 consists of 13 residues. Germline CDR1 and CDR2: DFQATT and SNEGSKA (reference sequence). The germline V and J ends were trimmed by 6 bases and 1 base, with 12 bases remaining between them. CDR3 loop: CSASRQRNYGYTF. For the CDR3, the DNA is TGCAGTGCCAGTCGACAGCGTAACTATGGCTACACCTTC.

The rearrangement uses TRBV5-6 and TRBJ2-1, with TRBD2 as a possible D gene (5 bases). Trimming shortened V by 0 bases and J by 9 bases, and 10 bases separated the two germline ends. The CDR3 loop spans 13 amino acids. The germline V gene encodes CDR1 SGHDT and CDR2 YYEEEE. CDR3 amino acids: CASSLVVSAEQFF. The CDR3 bases are TGTGCCAGCAGCTTGGTTGTTAGCGCTGAGCAGTTCTTC.

The rearrangement links TRBV2 to TRBJ2-7; no definite D call. The germline gives CDR1 SNHLY, CDR2 FYNNEI. This CDR3 comprises 11 residues. V was trimmed by 4 bases and J by 3 bases, leaving 4 bases between them. The CDR3 coding sequence is TGTGCCAGCAGTGGGTACTACGAGCAGTACTTC. It encodes CASSGYYEQYF.

This clone was counted only a few times. J is TRBJ2-1 and V is TRBV10-2; no definite D call. The V end lost 5 bases, the J end lost 5 bases, and 22 bases lay between the germline ends. The CDR3 sequence is 17 residues long. Germline CDR1 WSHSY, CDR2 SAAADI. The CDR3 spells CASSPLVRMSLDNEQFF. DNA of the CDR3: TGCGCCAGCAGTCCTCTGGTCAGGATGTCCCTAGACAATGAGCAGTTCTTC.

Of note for this clone: The identical CDR3 is also encoded by other nucleotide sequences in the sample. The rearrangement uses TRBV7-9 and TRBJ1-5; D unclear. V lost 1 base, J lost 4 bases, and 2 bases lay in between. Per the germline V gene, CDR1 is SEHNR and CDR2 is FQNEAQ (reference sequence). The CDR3 runs 12 residues. This chain's CDR3 is CASSLVNQPQHF. In nucleotides, the CDR3 is TGTGCCAGCAGCTTAGTAAATCAGCCCCAGCATTTT.

CDR3 DNA sequence: TGTGCCAGCAGCCAGGGGGGACAGGGGGCGCAGGAAAAACTGTTTTTT. Its translation is CASSQGGQGAQEKLFF. The chain combines TRBV3-1 (or the pseudogene TRBV3-2) with TRBJ1-4; 12 nucleotides match TRBD1. Trimming took 3 bases from V and 8 from J; bases not matched to a gene: 7. CDR1 is LGHDT, CDR2 YNNKEL, per germline (reference sequence). The CDR3 totals 16 residues.